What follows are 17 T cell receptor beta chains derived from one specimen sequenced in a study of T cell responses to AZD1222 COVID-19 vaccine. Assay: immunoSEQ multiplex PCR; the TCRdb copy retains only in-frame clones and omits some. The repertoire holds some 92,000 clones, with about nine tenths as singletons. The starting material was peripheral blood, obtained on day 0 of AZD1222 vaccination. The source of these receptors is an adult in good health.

The CDR3 spells CASSQYRGNTEAFF. CDR3 coding DNA: TGCGCCAGCAGCCAATACAGGGGGAACACTGAAGCTTTCTTT. V gene TRBV4-3 combines with J gene TRBJ1-1; 7 bases agree with TRBD1. The CDR3 is 14 residues long. V shed 2 bases, J shed 1 base, and the junction held 1 base outside the gene matches. Germline V CDR1 and CDR2: LGHNA, YSLEER.

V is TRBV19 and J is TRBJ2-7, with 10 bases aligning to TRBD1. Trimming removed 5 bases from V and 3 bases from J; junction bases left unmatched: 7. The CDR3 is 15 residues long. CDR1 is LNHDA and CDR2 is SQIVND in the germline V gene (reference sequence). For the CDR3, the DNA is TGTGCCAGTAGTCCCTCCAGGACAGGGGGCTACGAGCAGTACTTC. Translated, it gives CASSPSRTGGYEQYF.

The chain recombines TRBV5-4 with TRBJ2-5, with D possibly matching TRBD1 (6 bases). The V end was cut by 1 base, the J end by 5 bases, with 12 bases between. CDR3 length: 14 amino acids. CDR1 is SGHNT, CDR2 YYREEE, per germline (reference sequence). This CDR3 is CASSLTGRAETQYF. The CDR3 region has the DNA TGTGCCAGCAGCTTGACAGGGCGGGCGGAGACCCAGTACTTC.

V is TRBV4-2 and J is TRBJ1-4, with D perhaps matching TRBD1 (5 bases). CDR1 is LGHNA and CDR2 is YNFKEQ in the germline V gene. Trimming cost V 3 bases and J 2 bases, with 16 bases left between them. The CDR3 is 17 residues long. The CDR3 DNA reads TGTGCCAGCAGCCAGGCGGGACTCGAGCCGACTAATGAAAAACTGTTTTTT. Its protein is CASSQAGLEPTNEKLFF.

In DNA, the CDR3 is TGTGCCAGCAGCCGCGCGTTGTCCTACAATGAGCAGTTCTTC. This translates into CASSRALSYNEQFF. V is TRBV7-9 and J is TRBJ2-1; D is unresolved. CDR1 and CDR2 from the germline V gene are SEHNR and FQNEAQ (reference sequence). V was trimmed by 5 bases and J by 1 base, leaving 9 bases between them. The CDR3 consists of 14 residues. The full variable domain, with the rest looked up from reference TRBV7-9 and TRBJ2-1, is DTGVSQNPRHKITKRGQNVTFRCDPISEHNRLYWYRQTLGQGPEFLTYFQNEAQLEKSRLLSDRFSAERPKGSFSTLEIQRTEQGDSAMYLCASSRALSYNEQFFGPGTRLTVL.

The CDR3 is CASSVQGIAGYNEQFF. The CDR3 DNA reads as TGTGCCAGCAGCGTACAAGGGATAGCGGGATACAATGAGCAGTTCTTC. The rearrangement joins TRBV9 to TRBJ2-1, with TRBD2 matching 8 bases. There are 16 residues in the CDR3. Germline CDR1 reads SGDLS; CDR2 reads YYNGEE. J gave up 4 bases and V 1 base, and 7 bases lay outside the gene matches.

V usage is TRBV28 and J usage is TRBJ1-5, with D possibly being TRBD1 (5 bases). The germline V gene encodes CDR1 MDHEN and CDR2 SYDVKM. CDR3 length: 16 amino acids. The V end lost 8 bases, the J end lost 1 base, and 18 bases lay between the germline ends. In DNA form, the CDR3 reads TGTGCCAGCTCTAATCCAGGGAAAGGGAGCAATCAGCCCCAGCATTTT. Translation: CASSNPGKGSNQPQHF.

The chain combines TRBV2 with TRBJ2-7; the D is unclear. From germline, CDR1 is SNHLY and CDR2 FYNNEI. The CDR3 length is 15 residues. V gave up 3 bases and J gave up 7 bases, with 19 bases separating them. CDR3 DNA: TGTGCCAGCAGTGACATAATCGACTTCCATCTAGAGCAGTACTTC. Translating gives CASSDIIDFHLEQYF.

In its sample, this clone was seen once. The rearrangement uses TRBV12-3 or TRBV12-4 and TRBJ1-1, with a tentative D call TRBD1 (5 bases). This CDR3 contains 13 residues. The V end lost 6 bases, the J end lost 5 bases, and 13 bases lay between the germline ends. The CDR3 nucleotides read TGTGCCAGCAGGCCGGACCAGGGAACTGAAGCTTTCTTT. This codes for CASRPDQGTEAFF.

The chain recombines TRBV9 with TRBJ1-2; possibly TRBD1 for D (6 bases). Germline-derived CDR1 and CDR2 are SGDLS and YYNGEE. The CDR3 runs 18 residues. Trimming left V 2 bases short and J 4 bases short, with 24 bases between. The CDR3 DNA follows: TGTGCCAGCAGCGTCTCAGGACAGCTAACAACTCTGACCTATGGCTACACCTTC. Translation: CASSVSGQLTTLTYGYTF.

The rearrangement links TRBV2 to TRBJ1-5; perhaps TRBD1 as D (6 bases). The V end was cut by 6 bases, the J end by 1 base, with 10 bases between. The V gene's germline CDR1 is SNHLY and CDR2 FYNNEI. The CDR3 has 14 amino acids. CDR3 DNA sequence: TGTGCCAGCAGGGAGGACAGCAGCAATCAGCCCCAGCATTTT. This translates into CASREDSSNQPQHF.

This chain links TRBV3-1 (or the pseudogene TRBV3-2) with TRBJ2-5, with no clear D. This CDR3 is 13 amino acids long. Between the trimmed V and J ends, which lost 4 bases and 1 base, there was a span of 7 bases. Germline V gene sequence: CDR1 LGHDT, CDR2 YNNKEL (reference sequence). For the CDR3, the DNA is TGTGCCAGCAGCCCACTGGCCCAAGAGACCCAGTACTTC. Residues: CASSPLAQETQYF.

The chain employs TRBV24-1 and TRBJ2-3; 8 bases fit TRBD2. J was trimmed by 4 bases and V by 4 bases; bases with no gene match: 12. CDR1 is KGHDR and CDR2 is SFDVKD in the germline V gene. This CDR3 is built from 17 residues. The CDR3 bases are TGTGCCACCAGTGACTCCGGGACTAGAAGAGGAGCAGATACGCAGTATTTT. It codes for CATSDSGTRRGADTQYF.

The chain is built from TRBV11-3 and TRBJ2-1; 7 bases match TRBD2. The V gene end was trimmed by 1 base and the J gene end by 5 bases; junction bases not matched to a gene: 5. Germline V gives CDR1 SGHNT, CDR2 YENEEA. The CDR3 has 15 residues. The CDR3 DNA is TGTGCCAGCAGCTTAGGGGGGGGAGAAAACAATGAGCAGTTCTTC. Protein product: CASSLGGGENNEQFF.

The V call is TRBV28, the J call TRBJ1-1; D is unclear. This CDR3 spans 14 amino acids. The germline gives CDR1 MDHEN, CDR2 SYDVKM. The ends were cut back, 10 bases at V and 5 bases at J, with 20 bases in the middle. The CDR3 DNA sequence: TGTGCCACCGCGCTGGAGACGGGTGGGACTGAAGCTTTCTTT. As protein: CATALETGGTEAFF.

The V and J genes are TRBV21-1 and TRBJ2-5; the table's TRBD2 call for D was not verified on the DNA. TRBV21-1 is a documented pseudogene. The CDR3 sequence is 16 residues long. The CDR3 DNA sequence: TGTGCCAGCAGCAAAGAAAGTGTATGCTATGAAGAGACCCAGTACTTC. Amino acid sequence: CASSKESVCYEETQYF.

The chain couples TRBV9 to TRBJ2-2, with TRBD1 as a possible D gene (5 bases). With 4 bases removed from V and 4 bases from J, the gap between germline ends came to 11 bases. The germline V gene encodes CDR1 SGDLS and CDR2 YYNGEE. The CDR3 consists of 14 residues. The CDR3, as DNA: TGTGCCAGCAGCAGAATAGGGGCCACCGGGGAGCTGTTTTTT. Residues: CASSRIGATGELFF.